This TCR beta chain was sequenced during a study of blood T cell repertoires in COVID-19. Adults between about 18 and 95 years of age took part from about 24 US areas. Among Cohort 3 donors, those recovered had two negative PCRs, clearance, or symptom resolution. As handled by the study authors: Reference gene primer amplification in the assay estimated nucleated cell counts. Clones were read by immunoSEQ multiplex PCR, and TCRdb kept only the in-frame ones, dropping some. From that table come the V and J calls and clone size; the DNA was used to work out D and trimming. The data hold 200,000 to 250,000 clones, with approximately 83% observed a single time. The sample taken for sequencing was PBMCs or T cells enriched from blood (not recorded which). The source of this sequence is a woman in her sixties or seventies who had recovered from COVID-19.

The CDR3 DNA follows: TGTGCCAGCAGCCCCTCCAGGGGTACGGTAGCTTTCTTT. Residues: CASSPSRGTVAFF. The chain combines TRBV7-8 with TRBJ1-1; possibly TRBD1 for D (6 bases). The V end lost 5 bases, the J end lost 10 bases, and 17 bases lay between the germline ends. The CDR3 covers 13 residues. Germline CDR1 is SGHVS and CDR2 is FQNEAQ. The full variable domain, its missing parts supplied by reference TRBV7-8 and TRBJ1-1, is GAGVSQSPRYKVAKRGQDVALRCDPISGHVSLFWYQQALGQGPEFLTYFQNEAQLDKSGLPSDRFFAERPEGSVSTLKIQRTQQEDSAVYLCASSPSRGTVAFFGQGTRLTVV.